A selection of T cell receptor beta chains follows, all from one sample in a study of CD8 T cells in ankylosing spondylitis. TCRdb independently ran MiXCR on the 5' RACE reads; one entry per CDR3 protein. The repertoire holds about 840,000 distinct CDR3 sequences, with 10% to 15% as singletons. Material for sequencing was blood, either unsorted or a sorted T cell fraction (not recorded which). These receptors came from a male donor with ankylosing spondylitis. The CDR3 runs from the conserved cysteine through the conserved F or W. A D gene is named only where the DNA matches it firmly. Rows may omit the clone size; those that give it use once, few, many or a size class.

v_gene	len	d_gene	abundance	j_gene	CDR3nt	CDR3aa
TRBV4-3	16	TRBD1	.	TRBJ2-3	TGCGCCAGCAGCCAAGATGGGACAGGGAAGAGAGATACGCAGTATTTT	CASSQDGTGKRDTQYF
TRBV20-1	14	.	few	TRBJ2-2	TGCAGTGCTTTCACCTCGGACGGGCCCGGGGAGCTGTTTTTT	CSAFTSDGPGELFF
TRBV20-1	15	TRBD1	.	TRBJ1-1	TGCAGTGTTGTTCCTACTCAGGGGGTGAACACTGAAGCTTTCTTT	CSVVPTQGVNTEAFF
TRBV4-3	15	TRBD1	many	TRBJ2-7	TGCGCCAGCAGCCAACAGACAGGGGCCCCCTACGAGCAGTACTTC	CASSQQTGAPYEQYF
TRBV5-1	13	.	.	TRBJ1-1	TGCGCCAGCAGCACGGGACTGAACACTGAAGCTTTCTTT	CASSTGLNTEAFF
TRBV7-8	15	.	.	TRBJ2-1	TGTGCCAGCAGCGCGGGACTGCCTCAAAACAATGAGCAGTTCTTC	CASSAGLPQNNEQFF
TRBV5-1	15	TRBD1	many	TRBJ2-2	TGCGCCAGCAGCCCGGGGACAGGGGGCACCGGGGAGCTGTTTTTT	CASSPGTGGTGELFF
TRBV10-3	14	.	.	TRBJ2-7	TGTGCCATCAGTGAAGTAAGGACCGCCTACGAGCAGTACTTC	CAISEVRTAYEQYF
TRBV7-2	13	.	.	TRBJ2-3	TGTGCCAGCGAGACGGGGAGCACAGATACGCAGTATTTT	CASETGSTDTQYF
TRBV5-5	16	.	.	TRBJ1-1	TGTGCCAGCAGCTTCATCATAGGCAGGGTGAACACTGAAGCTTTCTTT	CASSFIIGRVNTEAFF
TRBV20-1	15	TRBD1	few	TRBJ1-2	TGCAGTGCGGTCCACAGGGGTACCCCTAACTATGGCTACACCTTC	CSAVHRGTPNYGYTF
TRBV5-6	15	.	few	TRBJ2-3	TGTGCCAGCAGCTTATTGTCGGGAGCGGGAGATACGCAGTATTTT	CASSLLSGAGDTQYF
TRBV5-1	14	TRBD2	.	TRBJ2-7	TGCGCCAGCAGCTGGAAGACTGGGGGGGACGAGCAGTACTTC	CASSWKTGGDEQYF
TRBV6-5	12	.	few	TRBJ2-1	TGTGCCAGCACCAATGGGGGGACAGTCGAGTTCTTC	CASTNGGTVEFF
TRBV6-5	14	.	.	TRBJ2-7	TGTGCCAGCAGTTACTACGACGGTTACTACGAGCAGTACTTC	CASSYYDGYYEQYF
TRBV7-9	15	.	few	TRBJ2-1	TGTGCCAGCAGCTTAAGGGGTATTCGCTACAATGAGCAGTTCTTC	CASSLRGIRYNEQFF
TRBV29-1	16	.	.	TRBJ1-2	TGCAGCGTGCGTATTGTTCACCCCAATGGTAACTATGGCTACACCTTC	CSVRIVHPNGNYGYTF